The rows below give T cell receptor beta chains drawn from one sample of a study of STAT3 mutations in large granular lymphocyte leukemia. Profiling relied on immunoSEQ multiplex PCR, and the TCRdb table lists in-frame clones only, not all of them. The sample has 9,500 to 15,000 clones; roughly three quarters are singletons. Input material: peripheral blood mononuclear cells. These TCRs come from a man aged 60 to 75 with T-cell large granular lymphocyte leukemia. Some clones in this sample may be carry-over from other donors' samples. The CDR3 runs from the conserved cysteine through the conserved F or W. Fields, in order: V gene, clone size, J gene, D gene, CDR3 DNA, CDR3 protein. D genes are given only for firm matches. Clone size appears in some rows only: once, few, many, or a class for an expanded clone.

>TRBV9|.|TRBJ1-2|TRBD1
TGTGCCAGCAGCGGGACAGGCGTATTCACCTTC
CASSGTGVFTF
>TRBV7-2|.|TRBJ2-5|TRBD2
TGTGCCAGCAGCTTAGCACTAGCGGGAGATTTAATGGAGACCCAGTACTTC
CASSLALAGDLMETQYF
>TRBV6-5|.|TRBJ1-2|.
TGTGCCAGCAGTTACTCGTTGGATGACTATGGCTACACCTTC
CASSYSLDDYGYTF
>TRBV18|.|TRBJ1-2|.
TGTGCCAGCTCACCACGGCAGGGGTCATACTATGGCTACACCTTC
CASSPRQGSYYGYTF
>TRBV25-1|.|TRBJ2-1|TRBD2
TGTGCCAGCAGTGAATGGGGGGGAGGGCGTGGGAATGAGCAGTTCTTC
CASSEWGGGRGNEQFF
>TRBV28|few|TRBJ2-7|.
TGTGCCAGCAGTTCAAACCTCCCGACGGGGCAGTACTTC
CASSSNLPTGQYF
>TRBV11-3|.|TRBJ2-3|TRBD1
TGTGCCAGCAGCTTATCGACAGGGGCCAGCGTAGATACGCAGTATTTT
CASSLSTGASVDTQYF
>TRBV19|.|TRBJ1-5|.
TGTGCCAGTGCGAAGGCATATGGGAATCAGCCCCAGCATTTT
CASAKAYGNQPQHF
>TRBV7-2|.|TRBJ2-2|TRBD2
TGTGCCAGCAGTACAGGACTAGCGGGAGCGGGCGGGGAGCTGTTTTTT
CASSTGLAGAGGELFF
>TRBV27|.|TRBJ1-2|.
TGTGCCAGCAGTGGCAGCTACTATGGCTACACCTTC
CASSGSYYGYTF
>TRBV7-9|.|TRBJ2-1|.
TGTGCCAGCAGCCAAAGAACGGTTCACGGTACCTCCACAAACCATGAGCAGTTCTTC
CASSQRTVHGTSTNHEQFF
>TRBV6-6|.|TRBJ1-2|.
TGTGCCAGCAGTTACCCGGGCGAGGGTAACTATGGCTACACCTTC
CASSYPGEGNYGYTF
>TRBV7-9|.|TRBJ1-3|.
TGTGCCAGCAGACAAAACGGACTCGGACAGAGCAACACCATATATTTT
CASRQNGLGQSNTIYF
>TRBV19|.|TRBJ1-4|.
TGTGCCAGTAGTAGAGGGGTCGGCCGTGGGAATAATGAAAAACTGTTTTTT
CASSRGVGRGNNEKLFF
>TRBV15|.|TRBJ2-1|.
TGTGCCATCCCCCTGACGGGAGCGCTGTTCTTC
CAIPLTGALFF
>TRBV7-2|.|TRBJ2-2|.
TGTGCCAGCAGCTTAACTAGGGCGGCCGGGGAGCTGTTTTTT
CASSLTRAAGELFF
>TRBV19|few|TRBJ1-2|TRBD1
TGTGCCAGTAGTACCTCGGGACAGGGTATGCGAGACTATGGCTACACCTTC
CASSTSGQGMRDYGYTF
>TRBV27|few|TRBJ1-2|.
TGTGCCAGCAGCCTGACAAGACAGCGTTATGGCTACACCTTC
CASSLTRQRYGYTF
>TRBV7-2|.|TRBJ2-7|.
TGTGCCAGCAGTCCTTCACACCGGGACACGACAACGCAGTACTTC
CASSPSHRDTTTQYF
>TRBV2|.|TRBJ2-7|.
TGTGCCAGCAGTGAACTCGTCCACGAGCAGTACTTC
CASSELVHEQYF
>TRBV29-1|.|TRBJ1-2|.
TGCAGCTTCGGGACTGATTATGGCTACACCTTC
CSFGTDYGYTF
>TRBV5-1|.|TRBJ2-3|.
TGCGCCAGCCTACCCGGCGCGACACACACAGATACGCAGTATTTT
CASLPGATHTDTQYF
>TRBV7-9|few|TRBJ2-7|.
TGTGCCAGCAGCTCCGGACTCTACGAGCAGTACTTC
CASSSGLYEQYF
>TRBV7-2|.|TRBJ2-1|TRBD2
TGTGCCAGCAGCCCGCAGGAACTCGCGGGAGGCTACAATGAGCAGTTCTTC
CASSPQELAGGYNEQFF
>TRBV27|.|TRBJ2-2|.
TGTGCCAGCAGTTTGGGACTTTACACCGGGGAGCTGTTTTTT
CASSLGLYTGELFF
>TRBV7-9|.|TRBJ1-2|TRBD1
TGTGCCAGCAGCTTAGGGGCAGGGGGCATGAGAGATGGCTACACCTTC
CASSLGAGGMRDGYTF
>TRBV7-8|.|TRBJ2-3|TRBD2
TGTGCCAGCAGCTCGAGAGCGGGAGGACTCACAGATACGCAGTATTTT
CASSSRAGGLTDTQYF
>TRBV5-1|.|TRBJ1-5|.
TGCGCCAGCAGCCCGGGTGGGGTTAGCAATCAGCCCCAGCATTTT
CASSPGGVSNQPQHF
>TRBV7-9|.|TRBJ2-7|TRBD1
TGTGCCACCTTAGACAGGGGTAAAGGGCAGTACTTC
CATLDRGKGQYF
>TRBV10-3|few|TRBJ1-1|.
TGTGCCACTCATACCGAGTCGAACACTGAAGCTTTCTTT
CATHTESNTEAFF
>TRBV7-6|.|TRBJ2-5|.
TGTGCCAGCAGCTTAGCGGGAGAAAGGGAGACCCAGTACTTC
CASSLAGERETQYF
>TRBV18|.|TRBJ2-7|.
TGTGCCAGCTCACCACCAACAGGGTCACTCGCCGAGCAGTACTTC
CASSPPTGSLAEQYF